This T cell receptor (beta chain) was obtained from a study of cytomegalovirus exposure and HLA in healthy donors. CDR3 length: 15 amino acids. V shed 8 bases and J 6 bases; nucleotides not matched to a gene: 10. Looked up from germline, CDR1 is SNHLY and CDR2 is FYNNEI. PCR involved 60 Vbeta and 13 Jbeta primers. Clones were sequenced by immunoSEQ multiplex PCR, and TCRdb holds only the in-frame ones, with some missing. The sample holds about 100,000 clones, over 70% seen once. The material sequenced was PBMCs. J is TRBJ2-3 and V is TRBV2; 11 bases agree with TRBD2. This clonotype was obtained from a man aged 25-45 years in good health and CMV-seronegative. Written as DNA, the CDR3 is TGTGCCAGCCTGCTCCCCACTAGCGGGGGTGATACGCAGTATTTT. Translation gives CASLLPTSGGDTQYF.